This TCR beta chain was observed in a study of blood T cell repertoires in COVID-19. Study as a whole: Acute and convalescent COVID-19 samples came from the United States, Italy and Spain.

The assay was immunoSEQ multiplex PCR, and TCRdb's table has in-frame clones only and misses some. Of 200,000 or so clones in the sample, more than 70% were seen once. The CDR3 extends over 13 amino acids. V was clipped by 5 bases and J by 7 bases, with 12 bases between them. Germline values: CDR1 SEHNR, CDR2 FQNEAQ (reference sequence). Enrollees, about 18 to 89 years old, lived in roughly 24 US areas. Participants were placed into cohorts based on the clinical history they reported. V usage is TRBV7-9 and J usage is TRBJ1-5; no clear D. The sequencing input was PBMCs or T cells enriched from blood (not recorded which). This receptor was obtained from a woman between 35 and 50 years old with acute COVID-19. The CDR3 here is CASSGSGGQPQHF. The DNA for the CDR3 is TGTGCCAGCAGCGGATCCGGAGGGCAGCCCCAGCATTTT.